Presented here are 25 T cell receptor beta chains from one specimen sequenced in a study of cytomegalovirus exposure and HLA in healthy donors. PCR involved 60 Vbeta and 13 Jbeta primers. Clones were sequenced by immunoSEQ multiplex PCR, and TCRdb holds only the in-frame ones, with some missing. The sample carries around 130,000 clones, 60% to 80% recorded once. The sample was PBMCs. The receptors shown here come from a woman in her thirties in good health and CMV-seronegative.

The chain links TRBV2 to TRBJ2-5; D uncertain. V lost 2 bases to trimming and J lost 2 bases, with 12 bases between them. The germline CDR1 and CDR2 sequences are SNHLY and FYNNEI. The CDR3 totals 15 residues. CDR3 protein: CASSEQETVQETQYF. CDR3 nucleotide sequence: TGTGCCAGCAGTGAACAAGAGACTGTTCAAGAGACCCAGTACTTC.

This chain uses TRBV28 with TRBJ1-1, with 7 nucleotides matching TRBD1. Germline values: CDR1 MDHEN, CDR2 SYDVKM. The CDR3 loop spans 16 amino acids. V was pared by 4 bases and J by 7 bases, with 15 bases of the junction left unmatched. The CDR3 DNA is TGTGCCAGCAGTTCGGCCTCGGGACAGAAGTTGAATGAAGCTTTCTTT. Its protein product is CASSSASGQKLNEAFF.

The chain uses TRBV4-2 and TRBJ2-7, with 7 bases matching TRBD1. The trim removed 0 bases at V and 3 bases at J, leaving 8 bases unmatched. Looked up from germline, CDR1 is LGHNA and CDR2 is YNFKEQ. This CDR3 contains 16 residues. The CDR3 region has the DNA TGTGCCAGCAGCCAAGAGTTGGACAGGACTCTCTACGAGCAGTACTTC. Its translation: CASSQELDRTLYEQYF.

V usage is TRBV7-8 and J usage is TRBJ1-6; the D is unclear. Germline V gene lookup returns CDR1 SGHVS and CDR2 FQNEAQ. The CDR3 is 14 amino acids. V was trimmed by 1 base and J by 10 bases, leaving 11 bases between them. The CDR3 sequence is CASSLEPGISPLHF. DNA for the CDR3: TGTGCCAGCAGCTTAGAACCGGGGATATCACCCCTCCACTTT.

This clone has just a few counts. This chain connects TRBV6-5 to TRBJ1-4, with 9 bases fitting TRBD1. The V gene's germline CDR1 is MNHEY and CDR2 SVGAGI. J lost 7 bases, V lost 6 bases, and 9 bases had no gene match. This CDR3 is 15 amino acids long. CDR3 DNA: TGTGCCAGCAGGACGGGACAGGGCGGGGGTGAAAAACTGTTTTTT. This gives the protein CASRTGQGGGEKLFF.

In DNA, the CDR3 is TGTGCCAGCAGCTACACTTTCGTGACAGTCTCCGCCGAGCAGTACGTC. Amino acids: CASSYTFVTVSAEQYV. This chain links TRBV21-1 with TRBJ2-7; the table's D call of TRBD1 was not tested on the DNA. TRBV21-1 counts as a pseudogene. This CDR3 is 16 amino acids long.

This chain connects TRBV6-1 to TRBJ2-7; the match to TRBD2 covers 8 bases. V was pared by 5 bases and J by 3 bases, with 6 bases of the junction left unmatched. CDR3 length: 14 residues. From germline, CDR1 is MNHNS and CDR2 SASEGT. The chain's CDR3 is CASSRSGSGYEQYF. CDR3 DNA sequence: TGTGCCAGCAGTCGGAGCGGGAGTGGCTACGAGCAGTACTTC.

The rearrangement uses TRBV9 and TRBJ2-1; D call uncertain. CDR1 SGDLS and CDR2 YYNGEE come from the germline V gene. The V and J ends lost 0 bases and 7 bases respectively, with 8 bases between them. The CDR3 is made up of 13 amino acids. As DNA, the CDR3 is TGTGCCAGCAGCGTAGACCTCACTAATGAGCAGTTCTTC. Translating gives CASSVDLTNEQFF.

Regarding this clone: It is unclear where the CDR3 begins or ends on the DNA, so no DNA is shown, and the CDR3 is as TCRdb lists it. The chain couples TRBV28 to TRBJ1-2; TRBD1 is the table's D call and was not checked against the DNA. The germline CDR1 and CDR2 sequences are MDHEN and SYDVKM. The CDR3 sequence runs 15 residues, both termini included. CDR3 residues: CASSSSDRDRYGYTF.

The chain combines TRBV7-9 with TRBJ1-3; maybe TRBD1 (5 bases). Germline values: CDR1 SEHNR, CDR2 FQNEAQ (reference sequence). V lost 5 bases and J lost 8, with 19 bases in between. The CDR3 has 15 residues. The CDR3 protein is CASSPGAAGGDTIYF. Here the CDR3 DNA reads TGTGCCAGCAGCCCAGGAGCTGCCGGGGGTGACACCATATATTTT.

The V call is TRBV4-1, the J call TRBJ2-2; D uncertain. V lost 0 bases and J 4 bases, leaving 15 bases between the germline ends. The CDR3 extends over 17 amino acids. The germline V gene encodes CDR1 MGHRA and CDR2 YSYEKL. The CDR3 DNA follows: TGCGCCAGCAGCCAAGACCGCAGCGACCGAGGCACCGGGGAGCTGTTTTTT. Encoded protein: CASSQDRSDRGTGELFF.

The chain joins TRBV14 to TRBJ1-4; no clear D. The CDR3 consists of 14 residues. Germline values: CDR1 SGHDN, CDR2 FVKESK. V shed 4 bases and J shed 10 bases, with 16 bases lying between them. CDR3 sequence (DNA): TGTGCCAGCAGCCCCTCATCGGGGATAGGAAAACTGTTTTTT. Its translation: CASSPSSGIGKLFF.

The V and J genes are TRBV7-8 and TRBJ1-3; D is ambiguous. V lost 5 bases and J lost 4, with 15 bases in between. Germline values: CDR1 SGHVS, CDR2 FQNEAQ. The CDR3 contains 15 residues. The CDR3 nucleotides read TGTGCCAGCAGCGAAGAGAGGGTAACAGGAAACACCATATATTTT. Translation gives CASSEERVTGNTIYF.

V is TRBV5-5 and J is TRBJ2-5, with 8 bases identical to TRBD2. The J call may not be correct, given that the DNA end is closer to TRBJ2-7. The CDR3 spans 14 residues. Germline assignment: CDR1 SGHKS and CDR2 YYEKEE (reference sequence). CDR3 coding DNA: TGTGCCAGCAGCTTGGGACTAGCGTTGAACGAGCAGTACTTC. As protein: CASSLGLALNEQYF.

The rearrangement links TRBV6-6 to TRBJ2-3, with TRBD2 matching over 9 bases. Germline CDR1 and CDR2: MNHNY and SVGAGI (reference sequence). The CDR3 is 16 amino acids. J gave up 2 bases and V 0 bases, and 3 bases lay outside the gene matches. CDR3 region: CASSYSRGGATDTQYF. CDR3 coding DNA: TGTGCCAGCAGTTACTCTCGCGGGGGGGCCACAGATACGCAGTATTTT.

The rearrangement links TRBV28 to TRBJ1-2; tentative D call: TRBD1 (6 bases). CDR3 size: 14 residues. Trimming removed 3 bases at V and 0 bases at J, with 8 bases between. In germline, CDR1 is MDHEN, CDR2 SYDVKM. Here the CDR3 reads CASSLGATNYGYTF. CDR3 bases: TGTGCCAGCAGTTTGGGGGCGACTAACTATGGCTACACCTTC.

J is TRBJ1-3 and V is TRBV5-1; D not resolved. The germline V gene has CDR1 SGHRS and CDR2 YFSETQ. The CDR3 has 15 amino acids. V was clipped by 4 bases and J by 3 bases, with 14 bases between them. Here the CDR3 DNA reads TGCGCCAGCAGCCCGACGGAGGTCCTTGGAAACACCATATATTTT. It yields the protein CASSPTEVLGNTIYF.

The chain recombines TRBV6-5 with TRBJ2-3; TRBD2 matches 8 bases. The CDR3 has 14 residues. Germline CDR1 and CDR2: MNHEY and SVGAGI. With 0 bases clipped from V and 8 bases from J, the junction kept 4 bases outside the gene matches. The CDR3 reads CASSYSPREATQYF. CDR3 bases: TGTGCCAGCAGTTACTCGCCGCGGGAGGCTACGCAGTATTTT.

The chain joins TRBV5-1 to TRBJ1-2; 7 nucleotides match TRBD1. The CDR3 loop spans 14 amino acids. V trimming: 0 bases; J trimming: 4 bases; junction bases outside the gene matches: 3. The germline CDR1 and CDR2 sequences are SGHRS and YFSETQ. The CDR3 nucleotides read TGCGCCAGCAGCTTGGGGGACAGCAGCTATGGCTACACCTTC. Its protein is CASSLGDSSYGYTF.

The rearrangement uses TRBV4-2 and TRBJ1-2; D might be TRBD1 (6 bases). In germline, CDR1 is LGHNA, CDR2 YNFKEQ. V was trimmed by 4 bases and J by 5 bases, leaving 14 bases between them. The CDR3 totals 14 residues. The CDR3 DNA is TGTGCCAGCAGCCCGGACAGAATGCCGTATGGCTACACCTTC. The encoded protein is CASSPDRMPYGYTF.

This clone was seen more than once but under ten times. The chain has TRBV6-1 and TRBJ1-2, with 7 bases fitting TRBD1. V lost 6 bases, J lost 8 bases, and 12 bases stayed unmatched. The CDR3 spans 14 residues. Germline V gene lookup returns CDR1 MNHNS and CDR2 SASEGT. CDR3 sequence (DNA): TGTGCCAGCAGCCGACAGGGCGCGATAGAAGGCTACACCTTC. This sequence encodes CASSRQGAIEGYTF.

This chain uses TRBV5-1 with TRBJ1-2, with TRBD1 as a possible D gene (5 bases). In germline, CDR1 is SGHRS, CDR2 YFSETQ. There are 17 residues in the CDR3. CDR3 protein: CASRDKLGVSERYGYTF. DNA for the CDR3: TGCGCTTCCAGGGATAAGCTTGGAGTGTCGGAGCGCTATGGCTACACCTTC.

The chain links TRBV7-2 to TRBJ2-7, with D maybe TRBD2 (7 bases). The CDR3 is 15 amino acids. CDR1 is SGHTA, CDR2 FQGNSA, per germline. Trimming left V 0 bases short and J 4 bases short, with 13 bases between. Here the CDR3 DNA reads TGTGCCAGCAGCTTAGCGGGGGGGCCGATTTACGAGCAGTACGTC. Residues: CASSLAGGPIYEQYV.

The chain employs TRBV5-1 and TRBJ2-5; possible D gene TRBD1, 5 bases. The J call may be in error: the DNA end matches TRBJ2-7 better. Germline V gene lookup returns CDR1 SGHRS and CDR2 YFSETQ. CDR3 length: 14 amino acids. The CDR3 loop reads CASSLDRSSYEQYF. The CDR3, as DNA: TGCGCCAGCAGCTTGGACAGGAGCTCCTACGAGCAGTACTTC.

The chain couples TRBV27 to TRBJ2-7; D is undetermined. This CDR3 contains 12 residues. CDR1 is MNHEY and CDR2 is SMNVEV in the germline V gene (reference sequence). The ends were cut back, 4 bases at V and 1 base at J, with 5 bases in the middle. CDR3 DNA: TGTGCCAGCAGTTCCGGTTCCTACGAGCAGTACTTC. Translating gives CASSSGSYEQYF.